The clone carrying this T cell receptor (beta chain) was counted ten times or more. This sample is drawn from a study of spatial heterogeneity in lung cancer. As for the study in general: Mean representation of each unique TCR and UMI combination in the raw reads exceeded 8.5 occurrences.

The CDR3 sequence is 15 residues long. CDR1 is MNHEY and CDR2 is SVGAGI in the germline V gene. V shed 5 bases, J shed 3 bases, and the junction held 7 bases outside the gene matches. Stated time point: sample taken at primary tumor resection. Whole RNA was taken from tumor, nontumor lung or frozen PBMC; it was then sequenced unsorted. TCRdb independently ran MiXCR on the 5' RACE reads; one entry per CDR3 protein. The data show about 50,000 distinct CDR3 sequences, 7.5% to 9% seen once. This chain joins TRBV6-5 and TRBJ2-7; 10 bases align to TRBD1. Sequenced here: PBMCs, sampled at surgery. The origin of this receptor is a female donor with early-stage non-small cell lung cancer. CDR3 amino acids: CASSPTGQGFYEQYF. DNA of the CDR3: TGTGCCAGCAGTCCCACGGGACAGGGGTTCTACGAGCAGTACTTC.